The 21 T cell receptor beta chains presented below share a single source sample, sequenced in a study of OX40 agonist ivuxolimab in advanced cancers. Produced via immunoSEQ multiplex PCR; TCRdb's table is partial and in-frame only. The sample includes 60,000 or so clones, approximately 92% of them seen just once. Source: CD4+ or CD8+ T cells sorted from blood, taken in a trial of the OX40 agonist ivuxolimab. These receptors were collected from an adult with an advanced solid tumor such as melanoma, head and neck, liver or kidney cancer.

The chain carries TRBV4-3 and TRBJ2-1; D may match TRBD1 or TRBD2 (7 bases each). V was cut by 5 bases and J by 7 bases, with 24 bases left in between. The germline gives CDR1 LGHNA, CDR2 YSLEER. The CDR3 totals 17 residues. The CDR3 nucleotides read TGCGCCAGCAGCTTCGCCCTTGAGGCAGGGGGGGTAAATGAGCAGTTCTTC. Residues: CASSFALEAGGVNEQFF.

The V call is TRBV27, the J call TRBJ1-4; D possibly corresponds to TRBD1 (5 bases). CDR1 and CDR2 from the germline V gene are MNHEY and SMNVEV (reference sequence). With 5 bases removed from V and 6 bases from J, the gap between germline ends came to 16 bases. The CDR3 is made up of 15 amino acids. The CDR3 DNA sequence: TGTGCCAGCAGTGCCCCCGGGACGGTCGATGAAAAACTGTTTTTT. Protein product: CASSAPGTVDEKLFF.

This chain links TRBV6-1 with TRBJ2-7, with 8 bases that match TRBD1. CDR1 is MNHNS and CDR2 is SASEGT in the germline V gene. V lost 7 bases, J lost 0 bases, and 5 bases stayed unmatched. The CDR3 sequence is 14 residues long. The CDR3: CASKSTGVSYEQYV. For the CDR3, the DNA is TGTGCCAGCAAGTCGACAGGGGTCTCCTACGAGCAGTACGTC.

The chain recombines TRBV27 with TRBJ1-2, with 9 nucleotides matching TRBD1. The V gene's germline CDR1 is MNHEY and CDR2 SMNVEV (reference sequence). V trimming: 6 bases; J trimming: 5 bases; junction bases outside the gene matches: 10. There are 15 residues in the CDR3. CDR3 DNA sequence: TGTGCCAGCAGGGGTTGGGACAGGGCAAGGTATGGCTACACCTTC. Protein sequence: CASRGWDRARYGYTF.

The V and J genes are TRBV6-1 and TRBJ1-1; D gene ambiguous. Per the germline V gene, CDR1 is MNHNS and CDR2 is SASEGT. The ends were cut back, 4 bases at V and 4 bases at J, with 10 bases in the middle. The CDR3 covers 13 residues. The CDR3 here is CASSAYMSTEAFF. CDR3 sequence (DNA): TGTGCCAGCAGTGCGTACATGAGCACTGAAGCTTTCTTT.

The chain links TRBV12-5 to TRBJ2-1; possibly TRBD2 for D (6 bases). CDR1 and CDR2 from the germline V gene are LGHNT and FRNRAP. The CDR3 is 13 amino acids. V lost 6 bases to trimming and J lost 7 bases, with 13 bases between them. The CDR3 is CASGRTIKNEQFF. For the CDR3, the DNA is TGTGCTAGTGGCAGGACTATCAAAAATGAGCAGTTCTTC.

The rearrangement joins TRBV9 to TRBJ1-5; TRBD1 is a possible D gene (5 bases). Germline CDR1 reads SGDLS; CDR2 reads YYNGEE. Trimming cost V 1 base and J 2 bases, with 16 bases left between them. The CDR3 loop spans 17 amino acids. The CDR3 sequence is CASSVSSTKGRNQPQHF. The CDR3 coding sequence is TGTGCCAGCAGCGTATCCTCTACTAAGGGGCGCAATCAGCCCCAGCATTTT.

This rearrangement joins TRBV4-1 to TRBJ1-1; D gene ambiguous. V was shortened by 0 bases and J by 1 base, with 6 bases between the two germline ends. Looked up from germline, CDR1 is MGHRA and CDR2 is YSYEKL. This CDR3 has 14 amino acids. CDR3 sequence reads: CASSQELGNTEAFF. CDR3 DNA: TGCGCCAGCAGCCAAGAATTGGGGAACACTGAAGCTTTCTTT.

This clone was detected only a few times. The rearrangement joins TRBV19 to TRBJ1-5; the D is unclear. In germline, CDR1 is LNHDA, CDR2 SQIVND (reference sequence). This CDR3 is 15 amino acids long. V was shortened by 3 bases and J by 9 bases, with 18 bases between the two germline ends. Here the CDR3 reads CASSMVPGRRPPQHF. The DNA for the CDR3 is TGTGCCAGTAGTATGGTCCCAGGCAGGCGACCGCCCCAGCATTTT.

This chain joins TRBV27 and TRBJ2-2; either TRBD1 or TRBD2 may fit D (6 bases each). The CDR3 contains 14 residues. V was pared by 4 bases and J by 4 bases, with 10 bases between. Germline assignment: CDR1 MNHEY and CDR2 SMNVEV (reference sequence). The CDR3 DNA sequence: TGTGCCAGCAGTTCCGGGGGCGTCACCGGGGAGCTGTTTTTT. Protein product: CASSSGGVTGELFF.

The chain carries TRBV7-2 and TRBJ1-6, with TRBD1 matching 10 bases. The length of the CDR3 is 17 residues. CDR1 SGHTA and CDR2 FQGNSA come from the germline V gene. With 8 bases clipped from V and 3 bases from J, the junction kept 10 bases outside the gene matches. CDR3 sequence: CASGTGASKFYNSPLHF. For the CDR3, the DNA is TGTGCCAGCGGGACAGGGGCCTCTAAGTTCTATAATTCACCCCTCCACTTT.

The chain has TRBV28 and TRBJ1-5; D is unclear. Per germline, CDR1 MDHEN and CDR2 SYDVKM. The CDR3 loop spans 15 amino acids. Trimming took off 9 bases at V and 1 base at J, with 16 bases between the two ends. DNA of the CDR3: TGTGCCAGTAGAGGGCCACACTCAAGCAATCAGCCCCAGCATTTT. Residues: CASRGPHSSNQPQHF.

Concerning this clone: At one end, the junction sequence differs from germline, possibly due to a read error. V is TRBV5-1 and J is TRBJ1-5, with D unresolved. Germline lookup yields CDR1 SGHRS and CDR2 YFSETQ. The CDR3 runs to 15 residues. The CDR3: CASSPGFTSTQPQHF. CDR3 bases: TGCGCCAGCAGCCCGGGATTTACAAGCACTCAGCCCCAGCATTTT.

The V gene is TRBV30, the J gene TRBJ2-2; 10 nucleotides match TRBD2. This CDR3 spans 12 amino acids. V shed 5 bases, J shed 9 bases, and the junction held 3 bases outside the gene matches. Germline lookup yields CDR1 GTSNPN and CDR2 SVGIG (reference sequence). CDR3 bases: TGTGCCTGGCAGCGGGAGGGCCGGGAGCTGTTTTTT. Translation gives CAWQREGRELFF.

This clone turned up a few times. The genes are TRBV28 and TRBJ1-2; D is unclear. The germline CDR1 and CDR2 sequences are MDHEN and SYDVKM. The CDR3 has 14 amino acids. The V end was cut by 5 bases, the J end by 5 bases, with 15 bases between. The CDR3 DNA reads as TGTGCCAGCAGTAAGCGCGGGGTCCGGTATGGCTACACCTTC. It yields the protein CASSKRGVRYGYTF.

V gene TRBV6-5 combines with J gene TRBJ1-4; tentative D call: TRBD1 (5 bases). CDR3 size: 14 residues. The germline CDR1 and CDR2 sequences are MNHEY and SVGAGI. The V gene lost 6 bases and the J gene lost 7 bases, with 15 bases spanning the gap. The CDR3 loop is CASRSGGQGEKLFF. CDR3 DNA: TGTGCCAGCAGGAGCGGGGGTCAGGGTGAAAAACTGTTTTTT.

The CDR3 sequence: CAISEYRVSNQPQHF. DNA of the CDR3: TGTGCCATCAGTGAATACAGGGTCAGCAATCAGCCCCAGCATTTT. The chain joins TRBV10-3 to TRBJ1-5, with D maybe TRBD1 (6 bases). V was trimmed by 3 bases and J by 1 base, leaving 10 bases between them. This CDR3 comprises 15 residues. Germline CDR1 reads ENHRY; CDR2 reads SYGVKD.

The rearrangement links TRBV7-9 to TRBJ1-2; no clear D. Germline V gives CDR1 SEHNR, CDR2 FQNEAQ (reference sequence). Between the trimmed V and J ends, which lost 7 bases and 5 bases, there was a span of 17 bases. The CDR3 runs to 14 residues. CDR3 in DNA: TGTGCCAGCACCGCGGGGAGAGGCCTTTATGGCTACACCTTC. Protein: CASTAGRGLYGYTF.

The rearrangement links TRBV28 to TRBJ2-7; D unresolved. Germline V gene data show CDR1 as MDHEN and CDR2 as SYDVKM. The CDR3 is 14 residues long. V was clipped by 1 base and J by 1 base, with 8 bases between them. This CDR3 reads CASSLLARSYEQYF. CDR3 nucleotide sequence: TGTGCCAGCAGTTTATTGGCCAGATCCTACGAGCAGTACTTC.

This chain's CDR3 is CASSLFDSYNEQFF. CDR3 DNA: TGTGCCAGCAGTTTATTTGACAGTTACAATGAGCAGTTCTTC. This sequence joins TRBV28 and TRBJ2-1, with D tentatively TRBD1 (5 bases). This CDR3 comprises 14 residues. The germline gives CDR1 MDHEN, CDR2 SYDVKM. Trimming left V 1 base short and J 4 bases short, with 8 bases between.

The rearrangement uses TRBV14 and TRBJ2-1; TRBD2 matches at 7 bases. CDR1 is SGHDN and CDR2 is FVKESK in the germline V gene. The CDR3 has 16 amino acids. V lost 2 bases, J lost 0 bases, and 4 bases stayed unmatched. The CDR3 sequence is CASSQLSGTSYNEQFF. The DNA of the CDR3 is TGTGCCAGCAGCCAATTAAGCGGGACCTCCTACAATGAGCAGTTCTTC.